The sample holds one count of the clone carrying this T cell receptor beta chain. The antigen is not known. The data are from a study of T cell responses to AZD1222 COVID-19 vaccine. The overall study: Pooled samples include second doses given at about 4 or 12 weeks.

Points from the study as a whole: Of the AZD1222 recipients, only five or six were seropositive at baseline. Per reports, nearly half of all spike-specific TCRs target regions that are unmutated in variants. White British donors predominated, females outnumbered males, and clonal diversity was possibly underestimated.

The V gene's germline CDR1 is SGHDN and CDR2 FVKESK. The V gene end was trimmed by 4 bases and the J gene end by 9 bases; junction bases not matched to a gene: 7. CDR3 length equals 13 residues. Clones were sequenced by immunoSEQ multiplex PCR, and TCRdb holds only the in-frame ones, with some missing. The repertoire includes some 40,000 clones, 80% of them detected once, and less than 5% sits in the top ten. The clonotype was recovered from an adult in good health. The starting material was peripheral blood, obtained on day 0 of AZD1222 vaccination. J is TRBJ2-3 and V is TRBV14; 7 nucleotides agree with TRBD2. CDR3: CASSPRMGGTQYF. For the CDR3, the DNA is TGTGCCAGCAGCCCCAGAATGGGAGGGACGCAGTATTTT.